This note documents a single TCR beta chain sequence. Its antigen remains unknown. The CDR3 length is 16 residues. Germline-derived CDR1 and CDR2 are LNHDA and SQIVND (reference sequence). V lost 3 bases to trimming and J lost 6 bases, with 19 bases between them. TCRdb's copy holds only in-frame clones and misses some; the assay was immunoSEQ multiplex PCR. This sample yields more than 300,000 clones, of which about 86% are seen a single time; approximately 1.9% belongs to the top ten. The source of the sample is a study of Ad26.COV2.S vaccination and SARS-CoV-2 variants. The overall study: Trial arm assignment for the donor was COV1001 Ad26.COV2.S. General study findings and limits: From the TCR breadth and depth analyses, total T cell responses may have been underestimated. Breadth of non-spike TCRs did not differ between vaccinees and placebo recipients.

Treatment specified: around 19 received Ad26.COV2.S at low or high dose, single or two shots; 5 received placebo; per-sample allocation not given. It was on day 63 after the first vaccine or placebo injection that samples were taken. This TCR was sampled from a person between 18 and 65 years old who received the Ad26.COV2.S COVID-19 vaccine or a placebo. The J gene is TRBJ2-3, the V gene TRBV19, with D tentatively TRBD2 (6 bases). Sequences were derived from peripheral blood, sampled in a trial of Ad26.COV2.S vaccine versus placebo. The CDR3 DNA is TGTGCCAGTAGTATTTGGGTTCCCCCTCGGGGGGATACGCAGTATTTT. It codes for CASSIWVPPRGDTQYF.